This T cell receptor beta chain was observed in a study of CD8+ T cells in alopecia areata. Trimming cost V 7 bases and J 0 bases, with 9 bases left between them. This CDR3 is built from 13 residues. Germline CDR1 and CDR2: GTSNPN and SVGIG (reference sequence). The treatment here: oral pan-JAK inhibitor, 5-10 mg twice daily. Once RNA had been extracted, it was reverse transcribed into cDNA to act as the sequencing template. Assay used: immunoSEQ multiplex PCR; TCRdb lists only in-frame clones, some missing. Altogether about 76,000 clones are present, approximately 70% being singletons, with the ten largest covering about 20%.

This specimen consisted of CD8+ T cells sorted from blood, obtained at week 24, from a patient treated with tofacitinib. V is TRBV30 and J is TRBJ2-2, with TRBD2 as a possible D gene (5 bases). The origin of this receptor is a human donor with alopecia areata. The chain's CDR3 is CASAVSNTGELFF. CDR3 DNA sequence: TGTGCCTCAGCGGTCTCGAACACCGGGGAGCTGTTTTTT.